A single sample gave rise to the 28 T cell receptor beta chains below, sequenced in a study of OX40 agonist ivuxolimab in advanced cancers. Sequencing was performed with immunoSEQ multiplex PCR; in TCRdb, only in-frame clones are kept and a portion is missing. The data contain tens of thousands of clones, over 75% of them singletons. Material: CD4+ or CD8+ T cells sorted from blood, obtained in a trial of the OX40 agonist ivuxolimab. The receptor set was obtained from an adult with an advanced solid tumor such as melanoma, head and neck, liver or kidney cancer.

The J gene is TRBJ2-2, the V gene TRBV5-1; possible D gene TRBD2, 6 bases. This CDR3 is built from 15 residues. The germline V gene has CDR1 SGHRS and CDR2 YFSETQ. Trimming took off 5 bases at V and 0 bases at J, with 11 bases between the two ends. Here the CDR3 DNA reads TGCGCCAGCAGACCGAGACTAGCGAACACCGGGGAGCTGTTTTTT. As protein: CASRPRLANTGELFF.

The rearrangement links TRBV5-1 to TRBJ1-3; D is ambiguous. V dropped 5 bases and J dropped 4 bases, with 16 bases sitting between them. The germline CDR1 and CDR2 sequences are SGHRS and YFSETQ. The CDR3 contains 15 residues. The CDR3 nucleotides are TGCGCCAGCAGACCCCAATCGGATTACGGAAACACCATATATTTT. It translates to CASRPQSDYGNTIYF.

J is TRBJ1-2 and V is TRBV25-1, with 9 bases identical to TRBD1. CDR1 and CDR2 (germline): MGHDK, SYGVNS. The CDR3 is 16 residues long. V shed 4 bases and J 4 bases; nucleotides not matched to a gene: 10. CDR3 amino acids: CASSVSRTGESYGYTF. As DNA, the CDR3 is TGTGCCAGCAGTGTATCCCGGACAGGGGAGTCCTATGGCTACACCTTC.

In its sample, this clone was seen once. This chain links TRBV27 with TRBJ1-1; D unresolved. V was trimmed by 3 bases and J by 5 bases, leaving 10 bases between them. CDR1 MNHEY and CDR2 SMNVEV come from the germline V gene (reference sequence). The length of the CDR3 is 13 residues. The CDR3 DNA sequence: TGTGCCAGCAGTTTGGACCGGAGGACTGAAGCTTTCTTT. Its protein product is CASSLDRRTEAFF.

The chain has TRBV7-8 and TRBJ2-3; 7 nucleotides agree with TRBD2. The CDR3 consists of 15 residues. Germline V CDR1 and CDR2: SGHVS, FQNEAQ. The V and J ends lost 1 base and 3 bases, in that order; junction bases with no gene match: 4. The chain's CDR3 is CASSLGRGLTDTQYF. In nucleotides, the CDR3 is TGTGCCAGCAGCTTAGGGCGGGGGTTAACAGATACGCAGTATTTT.

This chain links TRBV7-2 with TRBJ2-1; TRBD1 matches at 9 bases. The CDR3 sequence is 16 residues long. The V and J ends lost 5 bases and 2 bases, in that order; junction bases with no gene match: 7. Per the germline V gene, CDR1 is SGHTA and CDR2 is FQGNSA. CDR3 residues: CASSLLTGGAYNEQFF. CDR3 nucleotides: TGTGCCAGCAGCCTCCTCACAGGGGGCGCCTACAATGAGCAGTTCTTC. The full variable domain, its missing parts supplied by reference TRBV7-2 and TRBJ2-1, is GAGVSQSPSNKVTEKGKDVELRCDPISGHTALYWYRQSLGQGLEFLIYFQGNSAPDKSGLPSDRFSAERTGGSVSTLTIQRTQQEDSAVYLCASSLLTGGAYNEQFFGPGTRLTVL.

This chain joins TRBV6-1 and TRBJ1-5; weak D call: TRBD1 (6 bases). Germline V gene sequence: CDR1 MNHNS, CDR2 SASEGT. V lost 4 bases and J lost 6, with 19 bases in between. The CDR3 runs to 16 residues. CDR3 bases: TGTGCCAGCAGTGTCCAGGGTGGGGGCGCATCTCAGCCCCAGCATTTT. This encodes CASSVQGGGASQPQHF.

The chain uses TRBV9 and TRBJ2-2, with unresolved D. Germline loops: CDR1 SGDLS, CDR2 YYNGEE. This CDR3 is 14 amino acids long. Trimming left V 4 bases short and J 2 bases short, with 9 bases between. Written as DNA, the CDR3 is TGTGCCAGCAGCCCTAACTTTAACACCGGGGAGCTGTTTTTT. Encoded protein: CASSPNFNTGELFF. The variable domain in full, completed from reference TRBV9 and TRBJ2-2, reads DSGVTQTPKHLITATGQRVTLRCSPRSGDLSVYWYQQSLDQGLQFLIQYYNGEERAKGNILERFSAQQFPDLHSELNLSSLELGDSALYFCASSPNFNTGELFFGEGSRLTVL.

V usage is TRBV1 and J usage is TRBJ2-7; the D call of TRBD2 is as the table states it, not checked on the DNA. TRBV1 is labeled a pseudogene. This CDR3 has 16 residues. The CDR3 bases are TGCACCAGCAGCCAGCAGGGGCCTAGCGGGGACTACGAGCAGTACTTC. It yields the protein CTSSQQGPSGDYEQYF.

The chain has TRBV2 and TRBJ1-6, with TRBD1 identical over 10 bases. V was pared by 4 bases and J by 0 bases, with 0 bases of the junction left unmatched. Germline CDR1 is SNHLY and CDR2 is FYNNEI. CDR3 size: 16 residues. The CDR3 protein is CASSGQGASYNSPLHF. The DNA for the CDR3 is TGTGCCAGCAGTGGACAGGGGGCCTCCTATAATTCACCCCTCCACTTT.

This chain connects TRBV19 to TRBJ2-7, with 8 positions matching TRBD1. V lost 10 bases to trimming and J lost 5 bases; unmatched junction nucleotides: 7. Per the germline V gene, CDR1 is LNHDA and CDR2 is SQIVND (reference sequence). This CDR3 comprises 12 residues. CDR3 bases: TGTGCCACCTCGGACAGGGACCACGAGCAGTACTTC. Its protein is CATSDRDHEQYF. Supplemented by reference TRBV19 and TRBJ2-7, the full variable domain reads DGGITQSPKYLFRKEGQNVTLSCEQNLNHDAMYWYRQDPGQGLRLIYYSQIVNDFQKGDIAEGYSVSREKKESFPLTVTSAQKNPTAFYLCATSDRDHEQYFGPGTRLTVT.

The J gene is TRBJ2-1, the V gene TRBV7-9; D gene unclear. In germline, CDR1 is SEHNR, CDR2 FQNEAQ (reference sequence). V was shortened by 0 bases and J by 8 bases, with 8 bases between the two germline ends. The CDR3 spans 13 residues. The CDR3 protein is CASSLAGGDEQFF. The CDR3 DNA sequence: TGTGCCAGCAGCTTAGCGGGCGGCGATGAGCAGTTCTTC.

The gene calls are TRBV7-9 and TRBJ2-1; the D gene is possibly TRBD2 (6 bases). Per the germline V gene, CDR1 is SEHNR and CDR2 is FQNEAQ (reference sequence). CDR3 length: 14 amino acids. The ends were cut back, 1 base at V and 8 bases at J, with 12 bases in the middle. The CDR3 loop is CASSLGMAGHEQFF. The DNA for the CDR3 is TGTGCCAGCAGCTTAGGGATGGCGGGGCATGAGCAGTTCTTC.

V usage is TRBV5-1 and J usage is TRBJ2-1; 11 bases fit TRBD2. Per the germline V gene, CDR1 is SGHRS and CDR2 is YFSETQ. J was trimmed by 4 bases and V by 4 bases; bases with no gene match: 4. CDR3 length equals 15 residues. The CDR3 region is CASSVTSGAYNEQFF. The CDR3 region has the DNA TGCGCCAGCAGCGTGACTAGCGGGGCGTACAATGAGCAGTTCTTC.

The chain combines TRBV6-1 with TRBJ2-1; 8 nucleotides agree with TRBD1. This CDR3 spans 14 amino acids. The germline CDR1 and CDR2 sequences are MNHNS and SASEGT. J was trimmed by 6 bases and V by 6 bases; bases with no gene match: 7. Written as DNA, the CDR3 is TGTGCCAGCAGCGACAGGGGTATAACCAATGAGCAGTTCTTC. Its translation: CASSDRGITNEQFF.

The chain carries TRBV6-5 and TRBJ2-2; D is unresolved. This CDR3 region has 16 residues. Trimming removed 1 base at V and 6 bases at J, with 15 bases between. CDR1 is MNHEY and CDR2 is SVGAGI in the germline V gene. This CDR3 reads CASSYYSLTHPGELFF. CDR3 DNA: TGTGCCAGCAGTTACTACAGCTTGACCCACCCCGGGGAGCTGTTTTTT.

The rearrangement uses TRBV11-2 and TRBJ2-2, with D perhaps given as TRBD1 or TRBD2 (6 bases each). Trimming cost V 0 bases and J 4 bases, with 9 bases left between them. Germline V gene sequence: CDR1 SGHAT, CDR2 FQNNGV. The length of the CDR3 is 15 residues. The CDR3 sequence is CASSLEGGTTGELFF. CDR3 nucleotides: TGTGCCAGCAGCTTAGAAGGGGGGACCACCGGGGAGCTGTTTTTT.

The chain employs TRBV6-1 and TRBJ1-2, with 10 bases identical to TRBD1. Germline values: CDR1 MNHNS, CDR2 SASEGT. This CDR3 contains 14 residues. V shed 6 bases and J 4 bases; nucleotides not matched to a gene: 5. CDR3 coding DNA: TGTGCCAGCAGCTCCGGGACAGGGGCCTATGGCTACACCTTC. Amino acid sequence: CASSSGTGAYGYTF.

This rearrangement joins TRBV16 to TRBJ2-3, with a possible D match to TRBD1 (6 bases). Germline-derived CDR1 and CDR2 are KGHSY and FQNENV. CDR3 length: 9 amino acids. The CDR3 region has the DNA TGTGCAAGGGGGGATACGCAGTATTTT. Translated: CARGDTQYF.

The CDR3 protein is CASSLGEGETQYF. The CDR3 coding sequence is TGTGCCAGCAGCCTAGGAGAGGGGGAGACCCAGTACTTC. V gene TRBV7-2 combines with J gene TRBJ2-5; either TRBD1 or TRBD2 may fit D (5 bases each). This CDR3 comprises 13 residues. V lost 5 bases and J lost 5, with 12 bases in between. Germline values: CDR1 SGHTA, CDR2 FQGNSA.

This sequence joins TRBV7-2 and TRBJ2-7, with D tentatively TRBD1 or TRBD2 (6 bases each). The V gene's germline CDR1 is SGHTA and CDR2 FQGNSA. Trimming pared 10 bases from V and 2 bases from J, leaving 12 bases between. CDR3 length: 12 residues. CDR3 DNA: TGTGCCATCGGGGGCACCACCTACGAGCAGTACTTC. Protein product: CAIGGTTYEQYF. Full variable domain (remainder filled in from reference TRBV7-2 and TRBJ2-7): GAGVSQSPSNKVTEKGKDVELRCDPISGHTALYWYRQSLGQGLEFLIYFQGNSAPDKSGLPSDRFSAERTGGSVSTLTIQRTQQEDSAVYLCAIGGTTYEQYFGPGTRLTVT.

The chain couples TRBV5-1 to TRBJ2-5, with D possibly being TRBD1 or TRBD2 (5 bases each). From germline, CDR1 is SGHRS and CDR2 YFSETQ. The germline V and J ends were trimmed by 2 bases and 0 bases, with 8 bases remaining between them. The CDR3 loop spans 14 amino acids. The chain's CDR3 is CASSFEGYQETQYF. The DNA of the CDR3 is TGCGCCAGCAGCTTTGAGGGGTACCAAGAGACCCAGTACTTC.

The V gene is TRBV7-2, the J gene TRBJ1-5; D is uncertain. The V gene lost 5 bases and the J gene lost 6 bases, with 17 bases spanning the gap. The V gene's germline CDR1 is SGHTA and CDR2 FQGNSA. CDR3 size: 15 residues. DNA for the CDR3: TGTGCCAGCAGCCCCCCATTAGCGTGGGGTCAGCCCCAGCATTTT. Translation gives CASSPPLAWGQPQHF.

The chain employs TRBV5-8 and TRBJ2-1; TRBD2 agrees at 10 bases. This CDR3 contains 15 residues. Trimming at V came to 3 bases and at J to 7 bases, leaving 7 bases not matched to a gene. Germline CDR1 SGHTS, CDR2 YDEGEE. DNA for the CDR3: TGTGCCAGCAGCTCGGGACTAGCGAGGGGGAATGAGCAGTTCTTC. It specifies CASSSGLARGNEQFF.

This rearrangement joins TRBV6-6 to TRBJ1-5; D remains unclear. V was trimmed by 2 bases and J by 2 bases, leaving 10 bases between them. The germline gives CDR1 MNHNY, CDR2 SVGAGI (reference sequence). This CDR3 region has 15 residues. In DNA form, the CDR3 reads TGTGCCAGCAGTTACCGGGAGGGTGGCAATCAGCCCCAGCATTTT. Protein product: CASSYREGGNQPQHF.

The genes are TRBV18 and TRBJ2-1, with TRBD2 matching 12 bases. V shed 3 bases and J 4 bases; nucleotides not matched to a gene: 1. The CDR3 totals 15 residues. Germline V gives CDR1 KGHSH, CDR2 LQKENI. CDR3 bases: TGTGCCAGCTCACCGGGACTAGCGGGTTACAATGAGCAGTTCTTC. Encoded protein: CASSPGLAGYNEQFF.

The gene calls are TRBV19 and TRBJ1-1; weak D call: TRBD1 (5 bases). This CDR3 has 14 amino acids. The germline V gene encodes CDR1 LNHDA and CDR2 SQIVND (reference sequence). V lost 5 bases and J lost 1, with 11 bases in between. CDR3 region: CASSVKTENTEAFF. CDR3 in DNA: TGTGCCAGTAGTGTCAAGACAGAGAACACTGAAGCTTTCTTT. The whole variable domain, filled in from reference TRBV19 and TRBJ1-1, reads DGGITQSPKYLFRKEGQNVTLSCEQNLNHDAMYWYRQDPGQGLRLIYYSQIVNDFQKGDIAEGYSVSREKKESFPLTVTSAQKNPTAFYLCASSVKTENTEAFFGQGTRLTVV.

This clone was detected only a few times. The chain is built from TRBV19 and TRBJ1-5; D is uncertain. V was clipped by 7 bases and J by 0 bases, with 13 bases between them. CDR3 size: 15 residues. Germline V gives CDR1 LNHDA, CDR2 SQIVND (reference sequence). CDR3 loop: CASTSFAISNQPQHF. CDR3 coding DNA: TGTGCCAGTACCTCGTTCGCTATTAGCAATCAGCCCCAGCATTTT.